The clone carrying this T cell receptor beta chain was counted a few times. Sequencing used immunoSEQ multiplex PCR; TCRdb keeps in-frame clones, though not all of them. Among approximately 180,000 clones, approximately 92% were seen once, and the ten largest hold more than 0.85%. The entry originates in a study of T cell responses to AZD1222 COVID-19 vaccine. The CDR3 runs to 13 residues. The V gene's germline CDR1 is GTSNPN and CDR2 SVGIG (reference sequence). The V gene end was trimmed by 3 bases and the J gene end by 9 bases; junction bases not matched to a gene: 9. J is TRBJ1-2 and V is TRBV30; the match to TRBD1 covers 8 bases. The sample consisted of peripheral blood, taken 28 days after the second dose of the MenACWY control vaccine. This sequence was found in an adult who received the MenACWY meningococcal vaccine as a control. The CDR3 is CAWRLQGGVSYTF. DNA of the CDR3: TGTGCCTGGAGGTTACAGGGGGGAGTGAGCTACACCTTC.